This T cell receptor (beta chain) originates from a study of cytomegalovirus exposure and HLA in healthy donors. General study points: On later analysis, the bulk of CMV-associated TCR beta chains appeared to be HLA-restricted. Overall, roughly 170 TCR beta chains were annotated as cytomegalovirus-associated. Common viral pathogens were later found to be apparently linked to several of the most significant clusters.

With regard to this clone: What it recognizes is unknown.

60 Vbeta and 13 Jbeta primers were used in PCR. Produced via immunoSEQ multiplex PCR; TCRdb's table is partial and in-frame only. The top ten hold approximately 10% of the sample, which has about 120,000 clones, 75% to 85% seen once. Unmatched junction bases numbered 10, after V lost 3 bases and J lost 3 bases. The CDR3 has 17 residues. Germline V gene lookup returns CDR1 MNHNS and CDR2 SASEGT. The rearrangement links TRBV6-1 to TRBJ2-1; 8 nucleotides agree with TRBD1. Sequencing input: PBMCs. The TCR was taken from a man aged 25 to 40 in good health and CMV-seropositive. CDR3: CASSEWHGQGFYNEQFF. The CDR3 DNA is TGTGCCAGCAGTGAGTGGCATGGACAGGGCTTCTACAATGAGCAGTTCTTC.